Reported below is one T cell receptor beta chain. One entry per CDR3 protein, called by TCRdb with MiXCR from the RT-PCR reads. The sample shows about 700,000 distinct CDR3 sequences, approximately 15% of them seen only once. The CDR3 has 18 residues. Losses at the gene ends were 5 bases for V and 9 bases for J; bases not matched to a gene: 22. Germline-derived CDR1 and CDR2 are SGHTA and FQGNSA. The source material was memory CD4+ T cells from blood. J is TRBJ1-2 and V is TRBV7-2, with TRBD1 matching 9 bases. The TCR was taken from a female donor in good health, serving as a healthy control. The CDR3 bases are TGTGCCAGCAGCCGGAGAGTTCCGGGACAGGGTTTAGTTGGGAGCTACACCTTC. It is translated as CASSRRVPGQGLVGSYTF.